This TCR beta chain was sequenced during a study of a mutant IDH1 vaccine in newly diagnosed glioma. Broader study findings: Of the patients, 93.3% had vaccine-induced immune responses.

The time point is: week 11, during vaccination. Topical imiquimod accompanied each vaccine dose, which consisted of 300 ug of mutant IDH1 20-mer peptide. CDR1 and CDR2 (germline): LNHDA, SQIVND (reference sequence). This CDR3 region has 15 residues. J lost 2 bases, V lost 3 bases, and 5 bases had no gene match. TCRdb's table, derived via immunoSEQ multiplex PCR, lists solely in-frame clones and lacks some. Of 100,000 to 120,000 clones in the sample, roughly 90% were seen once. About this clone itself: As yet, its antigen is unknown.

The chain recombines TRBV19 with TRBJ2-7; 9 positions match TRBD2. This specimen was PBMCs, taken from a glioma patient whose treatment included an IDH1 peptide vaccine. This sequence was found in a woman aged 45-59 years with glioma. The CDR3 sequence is CASSMASGATYEQYF. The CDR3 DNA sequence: TGTGCCAGTAGTATGGCTAGCGGGGCCACCTACGAGCAGTACTTC.